A selection of T cell receptor beta chains follows, all from one sample in a study of shared clonotypes between healthy human individuals. Method: immunoSEQ multiplex PCR; TCRdb's copy keeps in-frame clones and lacks some. This table holds around 2.1 million clones, 85% to 95% found once. The material sequenced was naive CD8+ T cells from PBMCs. The receptors shown here come from a young man in good health. Some clones in this sample may be carry-over from other donors' samples. Each CDR3 is given with its conserved first and last residue. A D gene is named only where the DNA matches it firmly. Clone size, where shown, is once, few, many, or a class for clones that have expanded.

d_call j_call clone_size v_call cdr3_aa cdr3_nt
- TRBJ2-2 - TRBV5-1 CASSLDVLGFTGELFF TGCGCCAGCAGCTTGGATGTTCTGGGTTTCACCGGGGAGCTGTTTTTT
TRBD1 TRBJ2-2 - TRBV5-4 CASSSPDRGLNTGELFF TGTGCCAGCAGCTCCCCGGACAGGGGGTTAAACACCGGGGAGCTGTTTTTT
- TRBJ1-5 - TRBV19 CASSTGPLPNQPQHF TGTGCCAGTAGTACCGGACCGCTCCCCAATCAGCCCCAGCATTTT
- TRBJ1-2 - TRBV12-5 CASGLGSWTDAIGYTF TGTGCTAGTGGTTTGGGTTCCTGGACAGATGCTATAGGCTACACCTTC
- TRBJ1-5 - TRBV27 CASSRTTQPQHF TGTGCCAGCAGCAGAACAACCCAGCCCCAGCATTTT
- TRBJ2-7 - TRBV4-1 CASSQGYEGSYEQYF TGCGCCAGCAGCCAAGGATACGAGGGGTCCTACGAGCAGTACTTC
TRBD1 TRBJ1-2 once TRBV10-2 CAMRDRGNYGYTF TGCGCCATGAGAGACAGGGGAAACTATGGCTACACCTTC
- TRBJ1-1 - TRBV9 CASSVRGMTSSVPDPEAFF TGTGCCAGCAGCGTTCGGGGGATGACCTCCTCAGTCCCCGACCCCGAAGCTTTCTTT
- TRBJ2-1 - TRBV27 CASKLQGSNEQFF TGTGCCAGCAAACTACAGGGAAGCAATGAGCAGTTCTTC
- TRBJ2-2 - TRBV9 CASSVGGNTGELFF TGTGCCAGCAGCGTAGGGGGAAACACCGGGGAGCTGTTTTTT
- TRBJ1-1 - TRBV6-5 CASSFGNAEAFF TGTGCCAGCAGTTTCGGAAACGCTGAAGCTTTCTTT
- TRBJ2-7 - TRBV28 CASSPLGERSTYEQYF TGTGCCAGCAGTCCTCTCGGAGAGCGGAGTACCTACGAGCAGTACTTC
- TRBJ1-2 few TRBV7-9 CASSLGGNYGYTF TGTGCCAGCAGCTTAGGGGGAAACTATGGCTACACCTTC